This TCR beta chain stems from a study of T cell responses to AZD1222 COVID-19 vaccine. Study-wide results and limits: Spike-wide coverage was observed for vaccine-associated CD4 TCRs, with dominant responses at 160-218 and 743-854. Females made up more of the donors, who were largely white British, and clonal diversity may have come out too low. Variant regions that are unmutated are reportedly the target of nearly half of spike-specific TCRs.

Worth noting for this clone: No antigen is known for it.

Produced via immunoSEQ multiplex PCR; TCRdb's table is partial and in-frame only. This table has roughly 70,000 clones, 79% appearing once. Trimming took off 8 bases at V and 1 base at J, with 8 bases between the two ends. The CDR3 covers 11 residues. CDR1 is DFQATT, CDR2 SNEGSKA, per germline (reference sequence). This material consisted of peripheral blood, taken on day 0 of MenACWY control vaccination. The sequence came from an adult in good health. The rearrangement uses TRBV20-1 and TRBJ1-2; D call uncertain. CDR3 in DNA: TGCAGTACTCCTTATAACTATGGCTACACCTTC. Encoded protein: CSTPYNYGYTF.